This T cell receptor beta chain was found in a study of shared clonotypes between healthy human individuals. Study-wide results and caveats: Incomplete sequencing of sorted subsets was indicated by rarefaction despite large depth.

In the naive CD8 group, cells lacked CD45RO and were positively selected for CCR7, so terminally differentiated effector memory CD45RA+ cells were left out. This CDR3 comprises 15 residues. CDR1 and CDR2 (germline): WNHNN, SYGVQD (reference sequence). V dropped 3 bases and J dropped 3 bases, with 15 bases sitting between them. About this clone: Antigen specificity is unknown.

Sequencing used immunoSEQ multiplex PCR; TCRdb keeps in-frame clones, though not all of them. The data show around 620,000 clones, approximately 95% seen once. The clonotype originates from a woman in her thirties in good health. Sequencing was carried out using naive CD8+ T cells sorted from blood. This chain links TRBV10-1 with TRBJ2-7; TRBD2 might be the D (6 bases). The CDR3, as DNA: TGCGCCAGCAGTGACCCGGGACTTTCTGGCTACGAGCAGTACTTC. Translated, it gives CASSDPGLSGYEQYF.